Below are 27 T cell receptor beta chains sequenced from a single sample in a study of T-cell reconstitution after alpha-beta-depleted transplantation in children. Construction of the TCRbeta library involved unique molecular identifiers. TCRdb reprocessed the PCR reads via MiXCR and lists one record per CDR3 protein. The sample carries approximately 350,000 distinct CDR3 sequences, around 16% recorded once. This specimen consisted of PBMCs, mostly from graft donor cells, obtained 360 days after TCRalphabeta/CD19-depleted stem cell transplant. The receptors shown here come from a male patient aged 2-15 years who had a stem cell transplant for acute lymphoblastic leukemia, so the T cells may come from the graft donor.

In this sample, this clonotype turned up a few times. This chain joins TRBV12-3 or TRBV12-4 and TRBJ1-1; TRBD1 aligns across 7 bases. The length of the CDR3 is 15 residues. J gave up 4 bases and V 4 bases, and 9 bases lay outside the gene matches. CDR3 DNA sequence: TGTGCCAGCAGTTCCCAGAGGGGGCGCGGCACTGAAGCTTTCTTT. As protein: CASSSQRGRGTEAFF.

The V gene is TRBV20-1, the J gene TRBJ2-7, with a possible D match to TRBD2 (6 bases). V shed 6 bases and J shed 4 bases, with 25 bases lying between them. This CDR3 spans 16 amino acids. Germline assignment: CDR1 DFQATT and CDR2 SNEGSKA (reference sequence). As DNA, the CDR3 is TGCAGTGCCCCTCTGTGGGGCGGGGTGCACGGATACGAGCAGTACTTC. Residues: CSAPLWGGVHGYEQYF.

This clonotype was seen only a few times. The CDR3 DNA reads TGTGCCAGCAGCTTAGCCGGGACTAGCGGCTCGTCCCGCAATGAGCAGTTCTTC. Translation: CASSLAGTSGSSRNEQFF. The V gene is TRBV25-1, the J gene TRBJ2-1; 11 bases are a match to TRBD2. This CDR3 has 18 amino acids. Germline loops: CDR1 MGHDK, CDR2 SYGVNS. V lost 6 bases, J lost 6 bases, and 16 bases stayed unmatched.

The chain is built from TRBV7-2 and TRBJ1-2; 10 nucleotides line up with TRBD1. The V segment lost 1 base and the J segment 2 bases; nucleotides outside the gene matches: 7. The CDR3 contains 17 residues. Per the germline V gene, CDR1 is SGHTA and CDR2 is FQGNSA. The CDR3 is CASSLGPGQGGNYGYTF. In nucleotides, the CDR3 is TGTGCCAGCAGCTTAGGCCCCGGACAGGGGGGAAACTATGGCTACACCTTC.

In its sample, this clonotype was seen a few times. The chain has TRBV15 and TRBJ2-2; D is uncertain. From germline, CDR1 is LNHNV and CDR2 YYDKDF (reference sequence). V was cut by 2 bases and J by 6 bases, with 10 bases left in between. CDR3 length: 14 residues. This chain's CDR3 is CATSRPEYAGELFF. The DNA of the CDR3 is TGTGCCACCAGCAGACCCGAGTATGCCGGGGAGCTGTTTTTT.

This clonotype was seen only a few times. V usage is TRBV12-3 or TRBV12-4 and J usage is TRBJ1-3; TRBD1 matches at 9 bases. The length of the CDR3 is 14 residues. Unmatched junction bases numbered 5, after V lost 5 bases and J lost 6 bases. DNA of the CDR3: TGTGCCAGCAGTGCCGGGACAGGGCCAAACACCATATATTTT. This gives the protein CASSAGTGPNTIYF.

The sample holds a few counts of this clonotype. The rearrangement uses TRBV14 and TRBJ2-7; 7 bases line up with TRBD2. The germline V gene has CDR1 SGHDN and CDR2 FVKESK. The CDR3 totals 13 residues. Germline trimming cut 1 base from V and 12 bases from J; bases unmatched to any gene: 9. CDR3 bases: TGTGCCAGCAGCCAAGCCCCGGGGAGGGTCCCGTACTTC. This encodes CASSQAPGRVPYF.

This clonotype appeared a few times. This chain connects TRBV6-5 to TRBJ2-7; no firm D call. Germline V gene lookup returns CDR1 MNHEY and CDR2 SVGAGI. Trimming cost V 0 bases and J 5 bases, with 11 bases left between them. CDR3 length: 14 amino acids. The CDR3 sequence: CASSYSSLGNEQYF. DNA for the CDR3: TGTGCCAGCAGTTACTCGAGTTTGGGGAACGAGCAGTACTTC.

This clonotype showed up many times. This sequence joins TRBV28 and TRBJ2-4; 7 nucleotides align to TRBD1. The CDR3 loop spans 11 amino acids. V gave up 7 bases and J gave up 10 bases; unmatched junction bases: 4. Germline lookup yields CDR1 MDHEN and CDR2 SYDVKM. The CDR3 protein is CASKSGGIQYF. The CDR3, as DNA: TGTGCCAGCAAGTCAGGGGGTATTCAGTACTTC.

In this sample, this clonotype turned up a few times. The chain recombines TRBV4-2 with TRBJ2-2, with TRBD2 matching over 9 bases. This CDR3 spans 20 amino acids. In germline, CDR1 is LGHNA, CDR2 YNFKEQ. Trimming took 0 bases from V and 1 from J; bases not matched to a gene: 12. CDR3 DNA: TGTGCCAGCAGCCAAGATCCCATTAGCGGGAGAGGGGGGAACACCGGGGAGCTGTTTTTT. This sequence encodes CASSQDPISGRGGNTGELFF.

At least ten counts were recorded for this clonotype. This chain connects TRBV12-3 or TRBV12-4 to TRBJ1-3; D gene uncertain. The CDR3 extends over 16 amino acids. V lost 5 bases, J lost 4 bases, and 18 bases lay in between. DNA for the CDR3: TGTGCCAGCAGTCCTGGCCGACCGAGGACCGGAAACACCATATATTTT. Protein: CASSPGRPRTGNTIYF.

Ten or more counts support this clonotype. The chain couples TRBV12-3 or TRBV12-4 to TRBJ2-5; the D gene is possibly TRBD1 (5 bases). V dropped 3 bases and J dropped 4 bases, with 12 bases sitting between them. The CDR3 extends over 14 amino acids. The DNA for the CDR3 is TGTGCCAGCAGTTTTCCTGACAGTTTAGAGACCCAGTACTTC. Encoded protein: CASSFPDSLETQYF.

This clonotype was seen many times. This chain joins TRBV12-3 or TRBV12-4 and TRBJ1-6, with 8 bases that match TRBD1. V was clipped by 4 bases and J by 4 bases; unmatched bases: 9. The CDR3 is made up of 17 amino acids. CDR3 in amino acids: CASSSFHRGGYNSPLHF. In DNA form, the CDR3 reads TGTGCCAGCAGTTCCTTTCACAGGGGGGGATATAATTCACCCCTCCACTTT.

The chain joins TRBV7-9 to TRBJ2-6, with unresolved D. The V end was cut by 5 bases, the J end by 6 bases, with 5 bases between. This CDR3 region has 12 residues. Germline V lookup: CDR1 SEHNR, CDR2 FQNEAQ (reference sequence). The CDR3 region is CASSRLANVLTF. The CDR3 coding sequence is TGTGCCAGCAGCCGGCTGGCCAACGTCCTGACTTTC. The variable domain in full, completed from reference TRBV7-9 and TRBJ2-6, reads DTGVSQNPRHKITKRGQNVTFRCDPISEHNRLYWYRQTLGQGPEFLTYFQNEAQLEKSRLLSDRFSAERPKGSFSTLEIQRTEQGDSAMYLCASSRLANVLTFGAGSRLTVL.

The rearrangement uses TRBV12-3 or TRBV12-4 and TRBJ2-1; D unresolved. This CDR3 has 13 amino acids. The V end was cut by 4 bases, the J end by 10 bases, with 14 bases between. CDR3 DNA sequence: TGTGCCAGCAGTTCGCCCCTTTCCCTCGAGCAGTTCTTC. Its translation: CASSSPLSLEQFF.

The chain recombines TRBV5-5 with TRBJ1-2; possibly TRBD1 for D (5 bases). CDR1 is SGHKS, CDR2 YYEKEE, per germline (reference sequence). The CDR3 consists of 16 residues. Between the trimmed V and J ends, which lost 0 bases and 4 bases, there was a span of 16 bases. The DNA of the CDR3 is TGTGCCAGCAGCTTGGGGGCCCGGGACTGGGTCTATGGCTACACCTTC. This translates into CASSLGARDWVYGYTF. Together with reference TRBV5-5 and TRBJ1-2, the CDR3 gives the full variable domain: DAGVTQSPTHLIKTRGQQVTLRCSPISGHKSVSWYQQVLGQGPQFIFQYYEKEERGRGNFPDRFSARQFPNYSSELNVNALLLGDSALYLCASSLGARDWVYGYTFGSGTRLTVV.

This clonotype was observed a handful of times. The V gene is TRBV5-6, the J gene TRBJ1-6; 10 bases fit TRBD1. Germline CDR1 SGHDT, CDR2 YYEEEE. The CDR3 spans 18 residues. Trimming took 3 bases from V and 0 from J; bases not matched to a gene: 6. The CDR3 reads CASSSGTGVSSYNSPLHF. The CDR3 DNA reads TGTGCCAGCAGCTCTGGGACAGGGGTCAGCTCCTATAATTCACCCCTCCACTTT. Full variable domain (outside the CDR3, taken from reference TRBV5-6 and TRBJ1-6): DAGVTQSPTHLIKTRGQQVTLRCSPKSGHDTVSWYQQALGQGPQFIFQYYEEEERQRGNFPDRFSGHQFPNYSSELNVNALLLGDSALYLCASSSGTGVSSYNSPLHFGNGTRLTVT.

Notes on this clonotype: This may arise from a read error, as a much more abundant clone is one base away. This chain uses TRBV5-1 with TRBJ2-7, with 8 positions matching TRBD1. Germline CDR1 SGHRS, CDR2 YFSETQ. V was clipped by 4 bases and J by 4 bases; unmatched bases: 1. The CDR3 sequence is 12 residues long. In DNA, the CDR3 is TGCGCCAGCAGCGGGGACAGGTACGAGCAGTACTTC. Its protein product is CASSGDRYEQYF.

The table lists this clonotype with many counts. This chain joins TRBV12-3 or TRBV12-4 and TRBJ2-2; TRBD2 is a possible D gene (6 bases). This CDR3 has 14 amino acids. V lost 7 bases to trimming and J lost 5 bases, with 14 bases between them. CDR3 sequence (DNA): TGTGCCAGCAAACTTAGCGGCCCTACCGGGGAGCTGTTTTTT. Its translation is CASKLSGPTGELFF.

The chain links TRBV12-3 or TRBV12-4 to TRBJ2-3; the match to TRBD1 covers 8 bases. V shed 4 bases and J 2 bases; nucleotides not matched to a gene: 11. The CDR3 runs to 17 residues. The DNA for the CDR3 is TGTGCCAGCAGTTCCTCCTCAGGGGGCCCCTTCACAGATACGCAGTATTTT. Translating it yields CASSSSSGGPFTDTQYF.

The chain employs TRBV12-3 or TRBV12-4 and TRBJ2-7; D is undetermined. Trimming removed 6 bases at V and 2 bases at J, with 8 bases between. The CDR3 has 12 amino acids. CDR3 sequence: CASRSLAYEQYF. In DNA, the CDR3 is TGTGCCAGCAGGTCGTTAGCCTACGAGCAGTACTTC.

The chain recombines TRBV5-1 with TRBJ2-5; possibly TRBD1 for D (6 bases). The CDR3 spans 13 residues. Germline lookup yields CDR1 SGHRS and CDR2 YFSETQ. V lost 7 bases, J lost 2 bases, and 12 bases lay in between. CDR3 sequence: CASRDRIQETQYF. In nucleotides, the CDR3 is TGCGCCAGCCGTGACAGGATACAAGAGACCCAGTACTTC.

This clonotype has more than one count but fewer than ten. This chain links TRBV5-1 with TRBJ2-2, with TRBD2 matching 12 bases. The germline CDR1 and CDR2 sequences are SGHRS and YFSETQ. The V and J ends lost 4 bases and 6 bases, in that order; junction bases with no gene match: 10. The CDR3 contains 17 residues. CDR3 amino acids: CASSPPLLAGGPGELFF. Written as DNA, the CDR3 is TGCGCCAGCAGCCCTCCCCTACTAGCGGGAGGCCCCGGGGAGCTGTTTTTT. Using reference TRBV5-1 and TRBJ2-2 for the parts outside the CDR3, the full variable domain is KAGVTQTPRYLIKTRGQQVTLSCSPISGHRSVSWYQQTPGQGLQFLFEYFSETQRNKGNFPGRFSGRQFSNSRSEMNVSTLELGDSALYLCASSPPLLAGGPGELFFGEGSRLTVL.

The chain links TRBV29-1 to TRBJ1-2, with unresolved D. Germline assignment: CDR1 SQVTM and CDR2 ANQGSEA. The CDR3 is made up of 12 amino acids. V lost 4 bases and J 4 bases, leaving 10 bases between the germline ends. In DNA form, the CDR3 reads TGCAGCGTTGGCGGCGGCGGCTATGGCTACACCTTC. Amino acids: CSVGGGGYGYTF.

This sequence joins TRBV5-1 and TRBJ2-6, with a tentative D call TRBD2 (6 bases). The V end lost 3 bases, the J end lost 0 bases, and 10 bases lay between the germline ends. Germline V gene lookup returns CDR1 SGHRS and CDR2 YFSETQ. This CDR3 comprises 16 residues. CDR3 region: CASSWGVSSGANVLTF. Here the CDR3 DNA reads TGCGCCAGCAGCTGGGGGGTGAGCTCTGGGGCCAACGTCCTGACTTTC.

A few counts support this clonotype. The chain combines TRBV11-2 with TRBJ2-2; D remains unclear. Trimming pared 4 bases from V and 7 bases from J, leaving 13 bases between. Germline V gene lookup returns CDR1 SGHAT and CDR2 FQNNGV. This CDR3 has 14 amino acids. The CDR3 DNA sequence: TGTGCCAGCAGCTCATATAACTCTGGCGGGGAGCTGTTTTTT. Translated, it gives CASSSYNSGGELFF.

The V call is TRBV10-3, the J call TRBJ1-5; no definite D call. Between the trimmed V and J ends, which lost 4 bases and 5 bases, there was a span of 6 bases. CDR3 length: 12 residues. Germline V gene data show CDR1 as ENHRY and CDR2 as SYGVKD. The CDR3 is CAISAPDQPQHF. For the CDR3, the DNA is TGTGCCATCAGTGCTCCCGATCAGCCCCAGCATTTT.